Listed below are T cell receptor beta chains from one sample, sequenced in a study of T cells after yellow fever vaccination. TCRdb re-analysed the 5' RACE reads in MiXCR, keeping a single row per CDR3 protein. This sample has 300,000 to 400,000 distinct CDR3 sequences; roughly a tenth occur once, and the top ten carry 3% to 3.5%. Here the sequenced sample was CD4+ T cells sorted from PBMCs, taken 45 days after the yellow fever booster vaccination. The source is a man in his late teens or twenties who received the YFV17D yellow fever vaccine. The conserved cysteine and the conserved F or W are not part of the CDR3 here. Fields, in order: J gene, V gene, CDR3 length, CDR3 protein.

>TRBJ2-3|TRBV27|11
ASSRRGEYTQY
>TRBJ2-7|TRBV20-1|12
SSTDARSSYEQY
>TRBJ2-1|TRBV12-5|10
ASGYQHNEQF
>TRBJ1-1|TRBV12-3/TRBV12-4|12
ASTIRPDVGEAF
>TRBJ1-2|TRBV10-3|10
AISGGNYGYT
>TRBJ2-2|TRBV4-1|10
ASSQPFGELF
>TRBJ2-2|TRBV7-9|12
ASSLDSPTGELF
>TRBJ2-5|TRBV5-1|14
ASSYGSGQGLETQY
>TRBJ2-7|TRBV15|13
ATSRDQGGVYEQY
>TRBJ2-5|TRBV7-8|15
ASSWGQGILGGETQY
>TRBJ1-1|TRBV6-5|21
ASSLGAATLKSLRAGSNTEAF
>TRBJ1-1|TRBV6-6|14
ASRSGTGTKYTEAF
>TRBJ1-2|TRBV4-3|13
ASSQGDRPNYGYT
>TRBJ1-5|TRBV9|15
ASSPRGDRVGNQPQH
>TRBJ2-5|TRBV24-1|10
ATSAGGETQY
>TRBJ2-1|TRBV11-2|14
ASSQGTTRIYNEQF
>TRBJ1-1|TRBV29-1|13
SSRAGWGMNTEAF
>TRBJ1-1|TRBV5-1|13
ASSLSGAGATEAF
>TRBJ2-3|TRBV20-1|13
SARGLAVSTDTQY
>TRBJ2-1|TRBV24-1|12
ATSGRGAYNEQF
>TRBJ1-1|TRBV7-9|12
ASGWGFVNTEAF
>TRBJ1-2|TRBV12-3/TRBV12-4|12
ASTPDTSYYGYT
>TRBJ2-7|TRBV18|11
ASSRSSGGEQY
>TRBJ2-5|TRBV7-8|11
ASSLDREETQY
>TRBJ1-4|TRBV18|16
ASSPPGQGLAPNEKLF
>TRBJ2-3|TRBV20-1|10
STRGNTDTQY
>TRBJ1-2|TRBV5-5|13
ASSDDTAGVYGYT
>TRBJ2-1|TRBV12-3/TRBV12-4|13
ASSFWGGLYNEQF
>TRBJ2-1|TRBV7-3|11
ASSQMGYNEQF
>TRBJ1-5|TRBV19|14
ASSPRRGESNQPQH
>TRBJ2-5|TRBV7-2|12
ASSYAGAQEAQY